This is a list of T cell receptor beta chains from one sample in a study of CD4 T cells in relation to SARS-CoV-2 and coronaviruses. Sequencing used immunoSEQ multiplex PCR; TCRdb keeps in-frame clones, though not all of them. This sample has around 37,000 clones, with over 75% found just once. Sequenced: memory CD4+ T cells from PBMCs. The receptor set was obtained from an adult with COVID-19. Both conserved end residues are part of each CDR3. The D gene is left open where the match is weak. The listing skips clone size in some rows; elsewhere it reads once, few, many or a size class.

abundance	v_gene	j_gene	d_gene	CDR3aa	CDR3nt
once	TRBV5-1	TRBJ2-7	NA	CASSLEILSGQYF	TGCGCCAGCAGCTTGGAAATCTTGTCCGGGCAGTACTTC
once	TRBV7-3	TRBJ2-1	NA	CASSPQTGNEQFF	TGTGCCAGCAGCCCCCAAACAGGGAATGAGCAGTTCTTC
NA	TRBV3-1/TRBV3-2	TRBJ2-5	TRBD2	CATTGTSGFATQYF	TGTGCCACCACCGGGACTAGCGGGTTTGCGACCCAGTACTTC
NA	TRBV7-8	TRBJ1-6	NA	CASSLAERPINSPLHF	TGTGCCAGCAGCTTAGCGGAGAGACCGATTAATTCACCCCTCCACTTT
NA	TRBV19	TRBJ2-3	NA	CASSRRNTGTDTQYF	TGTGCCAGTAGCCGGCGAAACACTGGCACAGATACGCAGTATTTT
NA	TRBV11-1	TRBJ2-4	NA	CASSLNIAKNIQYF	TGTGCCAGCAGCCTTAATATAGCCAAAAACATTCAGTACTTC
NA	TRBV5-1	TRBJ1-5	NA	CASSLDVGDQPQHF	TGCGCCAGCAGCTTGGATGTGGGGGATCAGCCCCAGCATTTT
NA	TRBV10-3	TRBJ2-7	TRBD2	CAISDRGLAARYEQYF	TGTGCCATCAGTGACCGGGGACTAGCGGCTAGATACGAGCAGTACTTC
NA	TRBV27	TRBJ1-2	NA	CASSSLAGVRDGYTF	TGTGCCAGCAGTTCCCTCGCGGGTGTTAGGGATGGCTACACCTTC
NA	TRBV9	TRBJ1-2	NA	CASSVDGWDGYTF	TGTGCCAGCAGCGTAGACGGCTGGGATGGCTACACCTTC
NA	TRBV29-1	TRBJ2-7	TRBD1	CSAGTGPYEQYF	TGCAGCGCCGGGACAGGGCCCTACGAGCAGTACTTC
NA	TRBV5-1	TRBJ2-5	TRBD2	CASSLAAGLAGSQETQYF	TGCGCCAGCAGCTTGGCGGCCGGACTAGCGGGATCTCAAGAGACCCAGTACTTC
NA	TRBV14	TRBJ1-3	NA	CASSQDPGVINTIYF	TGTGCCAGCAGCCAAGATCCAGGGGTTATCAACACCATATATTTT
NA	TRBV30	TRBJ2-7	TRBD2	CAWSVGSGRHEQYF	TGTGCCTGGAGTGTTGGCAGCGGGAGGCACGAGCAGTACTTC
NA	TRBV5-1	TRBJ2-3	NA	CASSFTDTQYF	TGCGCCAGCAGCTTCACAGATACGCAGTATTTT
NA	TRBV7-2	TRBJ2-1	NA	CASSLASKNEQFF	TGTGCCAGCAGCTTAGCTTCAAAGAATGAGCAGTTCTTC
NA	TRBV6-5	TRBJ1-4	TRBD1	CASSTGGAYEKLFF	TGTGCCAGCAGTACAGGGGGCGCCTATGAAAAACTGTTTTTT
NA	TRBV5-1	TRBJ2-7	NA	CASRYSPDSIASEQYF	TGCGCCAGCAGGTATTCGCCGGACAGTATTGCTAGCGAGCAGTACTTC
few	TRBV12-3/TRBV12-4	TRBJ1-2	TRBD1	CASRSTGIYGYTF	TGTGCCAGCAGATCGACAGGGATCTATGGCTACACCTTC
NA	TRBV28	TRBJ2-1	NA	CASSPLAGTYNEQFF	TGTGCCAGCAGTCCCCTGGCGGGAACTTACAATGAGCAGTTCTTC
NA	TRBV4-1	TRBJ2-2	NA	CASSPILKSGELFF	TGCGCCAGCAGCCCGATTCTCAAGTCCGGGGAGCTGTTTTTT
few	TRBV4-1	TRBJ2-2	TRBD2	CASSQETSRRGELFF	TGCGCCAGCAGCCAAGAGACTAGCCGGCGGGGGGAGCTGTTTTTT
once	TRBV10-3	TRBJ2-7	TRBD1	CAIGRPGQGEYEQYF	TGTGCCATCGGCCGTCCGGGACAGGGGGAATACGAGCAGTACTTC
NA	TRBV19	TRBJ2-1	TRBD1	CASRTGTGGYEQFF	TGTGCCAGTAGAACCGGGACAGGGGGATATGAGCAGTTCTTC
NA	TRBV28	TRBJ2-2	TRBD1	CASSSGGWDTGELFF	TGTGCCAGCAGTTCAGGGGGTTGGGACACCGGGGAGCTGTTTTTT
NA	TRBV25-1	TRBJ2-3	TRBD2	CASSDASGSPDTQYF	TGTGCCAGCAGTGACGCTAGCGGGAGCCCAGATACGCAGTATTTT
NA	TRBV6-1	TRBJ2-1	TRBD2	CASSEAPSGITYNEQFF	TGTGCCAGCAGTGAAGCGCCTAGCGGGATTACTTACAATGAGCAGTTCTTC
NA	TRBV5-4	TRBJ2-2	TRBD2	CASSLGWGGRSGGELFF	TGTGCCAGCAGCTTGGGATGGGGCGGGAGGTCCGGCGGGGAGCTGTTTTTT
few	TRBV7-9	TRBJ1-1	NA	CASSPLVEAFF	TGTGCCAGCAGCCCTCTGGTTGAAGCTTTCTTT
NA	TRBV11-2	TRBJ2-3	TRBD2	CASSLLGDYTDTQYF	TGTGCCAGCAGCCTACTTGGGGACTACACAGATACGCAGTATTTT
NA	TRBV18	TRBJ2-6	TRBD2	CASSPGLDSGANVLTF	TGTGCCAGCTCACCGGGACTAGACTCTGGGGCCAACGTCCTGACTTTC
once	TRBV13	TRBJ2-3	TRBD2	CASTVGLAGGRGTDTQYF	TGTGCCAGCACTGTAGGACTAGCGGGAGGACGTGGGACAGATACGCAGTATTTT
NA	TRBV5-1	TRBJ2-7	NA	CASSPSPSGRGAYEQYF	TGCGCCAGCAGCCCGAGTCCCTCCGGGAGAGGAGCCTACGAGCAGTACTTC
NA	TRBV28	TRBJ2-7	NA	CASIRDGPYEQYF	TGTGCCAGCATCCGGGACGGACCCTACGAGCAGTACTTC
NA	TRBV28	TRBJ2-1	TRBD2	CASRDSGGVYNEQFF	TGTGCCAGCAGAGATAGCGGGGGGGTCTACAATGAGCAGTTCTTC
NA	TRBV12-3/TRBV12-4	TRBJ2-7	TRBD1	CASSPQPRDREDF	TGTGCCAGCAGTCCTCAACCCCGGGACAGGGAGGACTTC